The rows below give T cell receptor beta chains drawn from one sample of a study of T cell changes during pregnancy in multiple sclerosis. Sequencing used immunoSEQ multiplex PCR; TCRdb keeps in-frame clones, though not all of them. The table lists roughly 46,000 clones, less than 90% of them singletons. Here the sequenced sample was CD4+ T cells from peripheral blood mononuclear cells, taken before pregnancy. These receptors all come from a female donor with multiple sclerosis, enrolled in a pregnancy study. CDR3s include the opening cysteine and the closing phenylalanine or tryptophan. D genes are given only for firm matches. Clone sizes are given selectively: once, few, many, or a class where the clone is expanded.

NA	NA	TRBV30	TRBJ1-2	TGTGCCTGGAGTTCAGGAGGCGGCTACACCTTC	CAWSSGGGYTF
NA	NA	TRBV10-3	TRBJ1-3	TGTGCCATCAGTGATAGGTGGTTGGCCTCAGAGGGCTCTGGAAACACCATATATTTT	CAISDRWLASEGSGNTIYF
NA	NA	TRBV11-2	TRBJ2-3	TGTGCCAGCAGCTCTAGCACAGATACGCAGTATTTT	CASSSSTDTQYF
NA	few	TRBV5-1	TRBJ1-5	TGCGCCAGCAGCTTTTCAGGGGTCAATCAGCCCCAGCATTTT	CASSFSGVNQPQHF
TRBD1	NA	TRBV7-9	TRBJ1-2	TGTGCCAGCAGCTTAGGGGCAGACAGGGCCTATGGCTACACCTTC	CASSLGADRAYGYTF
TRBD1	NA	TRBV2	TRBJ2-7	TGTGCCAGCAGTGTTGGCGCAGGGGGCTTGTACGAGCAGTACTTC	CASSVGAGGLYEQYF
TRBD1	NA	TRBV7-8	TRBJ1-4	TGTGCCAGCAGCTTCGACAGGGGTGTTACTGAAAAACTGTTTTTT	CASSFDRGVTEKLFF
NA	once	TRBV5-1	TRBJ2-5	TGCGCCAGCAGCCGGTGGACAGCCAAAGAGACCCAGTACTTC	CASSRWTAKETQYF
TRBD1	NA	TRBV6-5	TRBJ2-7	TGTGCCAGCAGTGCACCGGGACAGCCCTACGAGCAGTACTTC	CASSAPGQPYEQYF
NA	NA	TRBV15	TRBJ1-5	TGTGCCACCAGCGGAGCCCGGAGGGCCTATAGCAATCAGCCCCAGCATTTT	CATSGARRAYSNQPQHF
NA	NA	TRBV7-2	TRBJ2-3	TGTGCCAGCAGCTCAGGGACTTACACAGATACGCAGTATTTT	CASSSGTYTDTQYF
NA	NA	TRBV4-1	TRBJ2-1	TGCGCCAGCAGCCAAGATGTAGCGTCTCGCTACAATGAGCAGTTCTTC	CASSQDVASRYNEQFF
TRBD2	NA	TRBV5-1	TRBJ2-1	TGCGCCAGCAGCTTCGGGAGGGGCCCTTACAATGAGCAGTTCTTC	CASSFGRGPYNEQFF
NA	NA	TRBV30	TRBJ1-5	TGTGCCTGGAGCACGGAGGACAGACAGCCCCAGCATTTT	CAWSTEDRQPQHF
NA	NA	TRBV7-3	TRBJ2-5	TGTGCCAGCAGCTTAGGTCTCGGGACCCAGTACTTC	CASSLGLGTQYF
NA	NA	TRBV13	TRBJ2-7	TGTGCCAGCACCCTGACGGGGGTGCTGAACGAGCAGTACTTC	CASTLTGVLNEQYF
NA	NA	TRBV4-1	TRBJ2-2	TGCGCCAGCAGCCAAGGCCTTAGCGATAGCGGGGAGCTGTTTTTT	CASSQGLSDSGELFF
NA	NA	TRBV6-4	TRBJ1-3	TGTGCCGGGTCTGGTAAAGCTCGGGGCTCTGGAAACACCATATATTTT	CAGSGKARGSGNTIYF
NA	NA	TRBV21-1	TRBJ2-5	TGTGCCAGCAGCAGGGTGGAGGAGGGCCAAGAGACCCAGTACTTC	CASSRVEEGQETQYF
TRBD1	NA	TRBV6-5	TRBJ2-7	TGTGCCAGCACTGACAGGGCGTTCTACGAGCAGTACTTC	CASTDRAFYEQYF
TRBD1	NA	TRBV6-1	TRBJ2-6	TGTGCCAGCAGTGTAGCAGGGGGCGTAGCTGGGGCCAACGTCCTGACTTTC	CASSVAGGVAGANVLTF
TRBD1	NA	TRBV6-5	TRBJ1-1	TGTGCCAGCAATAAAGGACAGGGGAACACTGAAGCTTTCTTT	CASNKGQGNTEAFF
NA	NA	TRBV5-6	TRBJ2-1	TGTGCCAGCAGCCCCCTGGACGGGGTGAGTACCTACAATGAGCAGTTCTTC	CASSPLDGVSTYNEQFF
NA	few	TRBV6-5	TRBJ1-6	TGTGCCAGCAGTTACTTTAGTGATAATTCACCCCTCCACTTT	CASSYFSDNSPLHF
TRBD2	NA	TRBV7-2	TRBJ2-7	TGTGCCAGCAGCTTAGTGGGGAGGGGCGAGCAGTACTTC	CASSLVGRGEQYF
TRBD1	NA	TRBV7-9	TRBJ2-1	TGTGCCAGCAGCTTAACAAGGACAGGGAGTGAGCAGTTCTTC	CASSLTRTGSEQFF
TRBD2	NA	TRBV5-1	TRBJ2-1	TGCGCCAGCAGCCCGCGGACTAGCGGGAGTTTCGATGAGCAGTTCTTC	CASSPRTSGSFDEQFF
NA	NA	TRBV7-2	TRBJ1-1	TGTGCCAGCAGCTTAGCCGCGACTAACACTGAAGCTTTCTTT	CASSLAATNTEAFF